This TCR beta chain was sequenced for a study of regulatory T cells in long-lasting Graves disease. Overall study results and limits: Segments TRBV28, TRBJ1-2 and TRBJ2-5 showed preferential usage in persistent disease.

Researchers made TCR beta libraries by using iRepertoire HTBI primers and running Arm-PCR on CDR3 regions. TCRdb fed the multiplex PCR reads into MiXCR, producing one record per CDR3 protein. Of approximately 310,000 distinct CDR3 sequences listed, over 15% are singletons. The CDR3 is 13 residues long. With 3 bases removed from V and 3 bases from J, the gap between germline ends came to 6 bases. CDR1 is LNHDA, CDR2 SQIVND, per germline (reference sequence). As for this clonotype: Its cognate antigen is unknown.

Time point reported: newly diagnosed GD, antithyroid drugs for less than 3 months. RNA isolated from PBMCs was used to make the TCR library. The receptor was derived from a female donor with Graves disease. This chain uses TRBV19 with TRBJ2-1, with D hard to call. The sequences come from peripheral blood mononuclear cells (PBMCs), collected at new diagnosis, from a patient treated with antithyroid drugs. The CDR3 bases are TGTGCCAGTAGTATTTTCCTCTACAATGAGCAGTTCTTC. It yields the protein CASSIFLYNEQFF.